A single sample is the source of the 32 T cell receptor beta chains below, sequenced in a study of T cell responses to AZD1222 COVID-19 vaccine. Profiled with immunoSEQ multiplex PCR; TCRdb holds only in-frame clones, not every one. The table includes around 110,000 clones, roughly 92% detected once. Specimen: peripheral blood, collected 28 days after the second AZD1222 dose. The receptors here all came from an adult who received the AZD1222 COVID-19 vaccine.

As concerns this clone: At one end the junction does not follow the germline gene, possibly because of a read error. This chain uses TRBV3-1 (or the pseudogene TRBV3-2) with TRBJ1-4; D not certain. The CDR3 sequence is 13 residues long. Germline V gene data show CDR1 as LGHDT and CDR2 as YNNKEL (reference sequence). The chain's CDR3 is CASSQVRAERLFF. The CDR3 DNA sequence: TGTGCCAGCAGCCAAGTAAGGGCCGAAAGACTGTTTTTT.

This chain uses TRBV5-1 with TRBJ2-1; TRBD1 aligns across 7 bases. Germline CDR1 is SGHRS and CDR2 is YFSETQ. This CDR3 has 13 amino acids. V lost 1 base to trimming and J lost 8 bases; unmatched junction nucleotides: 3. DNA for the CDR3: TGCGCCAGCAGCTTGCTAACAGGGGATGAGCAGTTCTTC. This gives the protein CASSLLTGDEQFF. Looking up the rest from reference TRBV5-1 and TRBJ2-1 gives the full variable domain: KAGVTQTPRYLIKTRGQQVTLSCSPISGHRSVSWYQQTPGQGLQFLFEYFSETQRNKGNFPGRFSGRQFSNSRSEMNVSTLELGDSALYLCASSLLTGDEQFFGPGTRLTVL.

The chain has TRBV12-5 and TRBJ2-3, with 8 bases identical to TRBD2. From germline, CDR1 is LGHNT and CDR2 FRNRAP. The CDR3 contains 15 residues. J gave up 2 bases and V 1 base, and 2 bases lay outside the gene matches. CDR3 amino acids: CASGLDSGNTDTQYF. The DNA for the CDR3 is TGTGCTAGTGGTTTGGATAGCGGGAACACAGATACGCAGTATTTT.

The chain recombines TRBV30 with TRBJ1-6; tentative D call: TRBD1 (5 bases). The CDR3 is made up of 16 amino acids. Germline values: CDR1 GTSNPN, CDR2 SVGIG (reference sequence). V lost 0 bases and J lost 5, with 14 bases in between. The DNA for the CDR3 is TGTGCCTGGAGTGTACGTAGGGGCGCGAATAATTCACCCCTCCACTTT. This sequence encodes CAWSVRRGANNSPLHF.

The chain combines TRBV18 with TRBJ2-1; 7 nucleotides agree with TRBD2. Germline V CDR1 and CDR2: KGHSH, LQKENI. J was trimmed by 2 bases and V by 1 base; bases with no gene match: 2. The length of the CDR3 is 15 residues. The CDR3: CASSPQRDAYNEQFF. DNA for the CDR3: TGTGCCAGCTCACCACAGCGGGATGCCTACAATGAGCAGTTCTTC.

The chain is built from TRBV10-1 and TRBJ2-2, with D maybe TRBD1 (6 bases). Looked up from germline, CDR1 is WNHNN and CDR2 is SYGVQD (reference sequence). The V end lost 11 bases, the J end lost 5 bases, and 18 bases lay between the germline ends. There are 14 residues in the CDR3. CDR3 bases: TGCGCCTCACAAACCGGGACACCGACCGGGGAGCTGTTTTTT. Protein: CASQTGTPTGELFF.

The sample holds a few counts of this clone. The chain has TRBV6-1 and TRBJ2-7; TRBD2 is a possible D gene (6 bases). Germline V gene sequence: CDR1 MNHNS, CDR2 SASEGT. The ends were cut back, 3 bases at V and 4 bases at J, with 10 bases in the middle. The CDR3 loop spans 13 amino acids. CDR3 amino acids: CASSEGGTYEQYF. For the CDR3, the DNA is TGTGCCAGCAGTGAGGGCGGGACGTACGAGCAGTACTTC.

The DNA for the CDR3 is TGTGCCAGCAGTGCGGACAGGGTCGGGTCCGGGGAGCTGTTTTTT. Residues: CASSADRVGSGELFF. V usage is TRBV25-1 and J usage is TRBJ2-2, with 8 bases matching TRBD1. J lost 6 bases, V lost 4 bases, and 7 bases had no gene match. Germline loops: CDR1 MGHDK, CDR2 SYGVNS. This CDR3 comprises 15 residues.

This sequence joins TRBV12-3 or TRBV12-4 and TRBJ2-5; D is unresolved. The CDR3 covers 12 residues. V was shortened by 8 bases and J by 1 base, with 8 bases between the two germline ends. Written as DNA, the CDR3 is TGTGCCAGCCGGGTTTCCCAAGAGACCCAGTACTTC. It encodes CASRVSQETQYF.

V and J are TRBV5-4 and TRBJ2-1; D call uncertain. The V gene's germline CDR1 is SGHNT and CDR2 YYREEE (reference sequence). V dropped 4 bases and J dropped 1 base, with 18 bases sitting between them. The CDR3 sequence is 17 residues long. CDR3 in DNA: TGTGCCAGCAGCGCCAACCCCTCTGGCGCTTCCTACAATGAGCAGTTCTTC. Amino acid sequence: CASSANPSGASYNEQFF.

Comments on this clone: Other DNA sequences in this specimen translate into the identical CDR3. The chain recombines TRBV5-1 with TRBJ2-5; TRBD1 might be the D (5 bases). V gave up 0 bases and J gave up 2 bases, with 8 bases separating them. Germline CDR1 SGHRS, CDR2 YFSETQ. The CDR3 consists of 14 residues. This chain's CDR3 is CASSLGAGQETQYF. The CDR3 nucleotides are TGCGCCAGCAGCTTGGGGGCAGGGCAAGAGACCCAGTACTTC.

CDR3 sequence reads: CASSVQGGSYNSPLHF. CDR3 DNA: TGTGCCAGCTCGGTGCAGGGTGGATCCTATAATTCACCCCTCCACTTT. The V gene is TRBV19, the J gene TRBJ1-6, with D maybe TRBD1 (5 bases). Germline-derived CDR1 and CDR2 are LNHDA and SQIVND (reference sequence). There are 16 residues in the CDR3. The V gene lost 9 bases and the J gene lost 1 base, with 16 bases spanning the gap.

The rearrangement links TRBV12-3 or TRBV12-4 to TRBJ1-2; 7 nucleotides agree with TRBD1. The CDR3 extends over 13 amino acids. V shed 2 bases, J shed 7 bases, and the junction held 4 bases outside the gene matches. DNA for the CDR3: TGTGCCAGCAGTTTACGACAGGGTAGTGGCTACACCTTC. Protein product: CASSLRQGSGYTF.

The rearrangement joins TRBV13 to TRBJ2-2; D uncertain. V lost 4 bases, J lost 0 bases, and 18 bases lay in between. This CDR3 has 18 amino acids. Germline assignment: CDR1 PRHDT and CDR2 FYEKMQ (reference sequence). The CDR3 loop reads CASSSPVARPPNTGELFF. The CDR3 coding sequence is TGTGCCAGCAGCTCCCCCGTCGCTAGGCCACCGAACACCGGGGAGCTGTTTTTT.

J is TRBJ2-2 and V is TRBV27, with 7 bases that match TRBD2. The CDR3 is 17 amino acids. Trimming cost V 9 bases and J 1 base; bases outside gene matches: 14. Germline loops: CDR1 MNHEY, CDR2 SMNVEV (reference sequence). CDR3 amino acids: CASVAKRGRLNTGELFF. CDR3 DNA: TGTGCCAGTGTGGCTAAGCGGGGACGATTGAACACCGGGGAGCTGTTTTTT.

The chain employs TRBV30 and TRBJ2-7; D gene uncertain. The CDR3 is 11 residues long. Germline loops: CDR1 GTSNPN, CDR2 SVGIG (reference sequence). Trimming took off 5 bases at V and 3 bases at J, with 8 bases between the two ends. In nucleotides, the CDR3 is TGTGCCTGGGGGTGGAGCTACGAGCAGTACTTC. Its translation is CAWGWSYEQYF.

This clone is a singleton in its sample. The chain is built from TRBV7-3 and TRBJ1-1, with no clear D. The CDR3 runs to 13 residues. V was cut by 0 bases and J by 4 bases, with 6 bases left in between. Looked up from germline, CDR1 is SGHTA and CDR2 is FQGTGA. The CDR3 DNA is TGTGCCAGCAGCTTAACCCCCTCCACTGAAGCTTTCTTT. Amino acid sequence: CASSLTPSTEAFF.

The genes are TRBV5-8 and TRBJ1-1, with D perhaps TRBD1 (5 bases). The germline CDR1 and CDR2 sequences are SGHTS and YDEGEE. The CDR3 runs 15 residues. Trimming left V 4 bases short and J 2 bases short, with 15 bases between. CDR3 sequence (DNA): TGTGCCAGCAGCCTGGGGGTAACAGAAAACACTGAAGCTTTCTTT. This translates into CASSLGVTENTEAFF.

This chain links TRBV11-2 with TRBJ2-7; D possibly corresponds to TRBD2 (5 bases). The CDR3 length is 16 residues. Trimming took 1 base from V and 0 from J, leaving 13 bases between them. CDR1 is SGHAT and CDR2 is FQNNGV in the germline V gene. CDR3 loop: CASSLGTGIYSYEQYF. In DNA, the CDR3 is TGTGCCAGCAGCTTAGGAACCGGGATTTACTCCTACGAGCAGTACTTC.

This chain uses TRBV6-5 with TRBJ1-5, with 11 bases aligning to TRBD1. There are 15 residues in the CDR3. The germline V gene has CDR1 MNHEY and CDR2 SVGAGI. Trimming at V came to 4 bases and at J to 4 bases, leaving 3 bases not matched to a gene. CDR3 nucleotides: TGTGCCAGCAGTTCGGACAGGGGGCAGAATCAGCCCCAGCATTTT. Translating it yields CASSSDRGQNQPQHF.

This clone was observed a few times. The CDR3 nucleotides read TGTGCCAGCAGTCTCGGACAGTTGGACACCGGGGAGCTGTTTTTT. Its translation is CASSLGQLDTGELFF. This chain joins TRBV28 and TRBJ2-2, with D perhaps matching TRBD1 (6 bases). CDR1 is MDHEN and CDR2 is SYDVKM in the germline V gene. Between the trimmed V and J ends, which lost 5 bases and 3 bases, there was a span of 13 bases. The CDR3 has 15 residues.

The V gene is TRBV5-5, the J gene TRBJ2-2; D remains ambiguous. Germline assignment: CDR1 SGHKS and CDR2 YYEKEE (reference sequence). CDR3 size: 14 residues. Trimming took off 0 bases at V and 5 bases at J, with 8 bases between the two ends. As DNA, the CDR3 is TGTGCCAGCAGCTTGGGACCCGGGACCGGGGAGCTGTTTTTT. Translated: CASSLGPGTGELFF.

J is TRBJ2-2 and V is TRBV11-3, with 10 positions matching TRBD2. The CDR3 sequence is 17 residues long. Germline V lookup: CDR1 SGHNT, CDR2 YENEEA. V dropped 0 bases and J dropped 5; count of bases not matched to a gene: 6. This CDR3 reads CASSLDSSGSRTGELFF. Here the CDR3 DNA reads TGTGCCAGCAGCTTAGACTCTAGCGGGAGTAGGACCGGGGAGCTGTTTTTT.

The chain couples TRBV20-1 to TRBJ1-6; D remains ambiguous. Germline V gene sequence: CDR1 DFQATT, CDR2 SNEGSKA (reference sequence). The CDR3 covers 11 residues. V was shortened by 1 base and J by 8 bases, with 3 bases between the two germline ends. The CDR3 DNA is TGCAGTGCTAGAGCTCATTCACCCCTCCACTTT. This encodes CSARAHSPLHF.

The chain has TRBV9 and TRBJ2-1, with 12 bases matching TRBD2. The CDR3 length is 15 residues. The V gene's germline CDR1 is SGDLS and CDR2 YYNGEE. V lost 2 bases to trimming and J lost 5 bases; unmatched junction nucleotides: 2. The CDR3 sequence: CASSVWTSGDNEQFF. The CDR3 nucleotides read TGTGCCAGCAGCGTTTGGACTAGCGGGGACAATGAGCAGTTCTTC.

The rearrangement uses TRBV19 and TRBJ1-4; D not resolved. Trimming stripped 3 bases from V and 8 bases from J, with 13 bases between. Germline V gene lookup returns CDR1 LNHDA and CDR2 SQIVND (reference sequence). CDR3 length: 14 residues. The CDR3 reads CASSIYSDDEKLFF. CDR3 coding DNA: TGTGCCAGTAGTATCTATTCCGACGACGAAAAACTGTTTTTT.

V gene TRBV13 combines with J gene TRBJ2-7; D is possibly TRBD1 (6 bases). The CDR3 loop spans 13 amino acids. Germline loops: CDR1 PRHDT, CDR2 FYEKMQ (reference sequence). The V gene lost 3 bases and the J gene lost 7 bases, with 13 bases spanning the gap. For the CDR3, the DNA is TGTGCCAGCAGCTTCCCCGGACAGTTGGAGCAGTACTTC. Translation gives CASSFPGQLEQYF.

This chain connects TRBV7-2 to TRBJ1-4; tentative D call: TRBD1 (5 bases). CDR1 is SGHTA, CDR2 FQGNSA, per germline. V was cut by 1 base and J by 11 bases, with 11 bases left in between. This CDR3 comprises 13 residues. The CDR3 DNA is TGTGCCAGCAGCTTAGGGGCAGGGCGGAAACTGTTTTTT. It codes for CASSLGAGRKLFF.

The chain joins TRBV27 to TRBJ2-5; TRBD2 is a possible D gene (6 bases). Germline values: CDR1 MNHEY, CDR2 SMNVEV (reference sequence). V dropped 5 bases and J dropped 3 bases, with 10 bases sitting between them. The CDR3 spans 13 residues. CDR3 loop: CASSPDYEETQYF. The CDR3 DNA follows: TGTGCCAGCAGTCCGGACTACGAAGAGACCCAGTACTTC.

The chain recombines TRBV29-1 with TRBJ2-1; unclear D gene. Trimming pared 3 bases from V and 5 bases from J, leaving 11 bases between. Per the germline V gene, CDR1 is SQVTM and CDR2 is ANQGSEA. CDR3 length: 13 residues. The CDR3 DNA sequence: TGCAGCGTTGAGGCTCAGATGAACAATGAGCAGTTCTTC. Translating it yields CSVEAQMNNEQFF.

The chain uses TRBV11-2 and TRBJ2-1, with no clear D. Germline CDR1 and CDR2: SGHAT and FQNNGV. Deletions cut 5 bases from V and 9 bases from J, with 8 bases between. The CDR3 length is 11 residues. The CDR3 loop reads CASSPLFEQFF. The DNA for the CDR3 is TGTGCCAGCAGCCCCCTGTTTGAGCAGTTCTTC.

This clone showed up just once. The junction does not match germline at one end; this may be a read error. The V call is TRBV6-5, the J call TRBJ1-1, with 11 bases lining up with TRBD1. Germline CDR1 and CDR2: MNHEY and SVGAGI. The CDR3 spans 13 residues. CDR3 amino acids: CASSTGTGGETFF. The CDR3 DNA sequence: TGTGCCAGCAGCACCGGGACAGGGGGTGAAACTTTCTTT.